The T cell receptor (beta chain) under discussion was sequenced for a study of naive and memory T cell subsets. Concerning this clonotype itself: Antigen unknown.

General study results and limits: Gini index rose across naive, CM, EM and EMRA in CD4 and CD8. Possibly reflecting memory cells re-expressing CD45RA, a few larger clonotypes occurred in naive repertoires, especially CD8. Clonotypes are single alpha or beta chains, not paired receptors.

Four subsets defined by CD45RA and CD27 were sorted after CD3, CD4, CD8 and live/dead staining. CDR1 is SGHRS, CDR2 YFSETQ, per germline. Between the trimmed V and J ends, which lost 3 bases and 2 bases, there was a span of 11 bases. The CDR3 is 15 residues long. Both TRBC1 and TRBC2 were covered by a beta constant-region primer of two equimolar oligonucleotides. Ligated cDNA was amplified by four rounds of PCR with nested alpha and beta constant-region primers and SP2. An oligonucleotide with the SP2 primer and a 12-nucleotide UMI was ligated to the cDNA 3' end. TCRdb reanalysed the UMI-ligation and nested PCR reads using MiXCR and keeps one entry per CDR3 protein. The sample includes around 140,000 distinct CDR3 sequences, around 21% of them seen just once.

V gene TRBV5-1 combines with J gene TRBJ2-2; D remains unclear. Sequencing was carried out using naive CD8+ T cells from blood. This clonotype was sampled from a human donor in good health. The CDR3 DNA reads as TGCGCCAGCAGCTGGGCGGAGTCTAACACCGGGGAGCTGTTTTTT. Residues: CASSWAESNTGELFF.